The rows below give T cell receptor beta chains drawn from one sample of a study of shared clonotypes between healthy human individuals. Assay used: immunoSEQ multiplex PCR; TCRdb lists only in-frame clones, some missing. The table lists around 1.5 million clones, under 99% of them singletons. Input material: naive CD4+ T cells sorted from blood. The receptors derive from a man aged 30 to 45 in good health. Both conserved end residues are part of each CDR3. The D gene is left open where the match is weak. Size tells how often a clone was seen (once, few, many) or the class of an expanded clone, and some rows leave it out.

v_gene	d_gene	abundance	j_gene	CDR3nt	CDR3aa
TRBV19	TRBD2	NA	TRBJ2-7	TGTGCCAGTAGGGCTAGCGGGAGCCCCGGGTCCTACGAGCAGTACTTC	CASRASGSPGSYEQYF
TRBV7-8	TRBD2	NA	TRBJ2-4	TGTGCCAGCAGCCCATACCCCGGGACTAGCGGGAACATTCAGTACTTC	CASSPYPGTSGNIQYF
TRBV9	NA	NA	TRBJ1-1	TGTGCCAGCAGCCCCCGTGGGGGGCCAACTGAAGCTTTCTTT	CASSPRGGPTEAFF
TRBV28	TRBD1	NA	TRBJ2-6	TGTGCCAGTAACAGGGGGTCTGGGGCCAACGTCCTGACTTTC	CASNRGSGANVLTF
TRBV29-1	TRBD1	NA	TRBJ2-7	TGCAGCGTTTTTCGCCGGGACAGGGGCTACGAGCAGTACTTC	CSVFRRDRGYEQYF
TRBV9	TRBD2	NA	TRBJ2-1	TGTGCCAGCAGCGTAACTAGCGGGAGAGGCAATGAGCAGTTCTTC	CASSVTSGRGNEQFF
TRBV28	NA	NA	TRBJ1-2	TGTGCCAGCAGTTTGGTACAGAACTATGGCTACACCTTC	CASSLVQNYGYTF
TRBV18	NA	NA	TRBJ1-4	TGTGCCAGCTCACCGGGCAGACCTAATGAAAAACTGTTTTTT	CASSPGRPNEKLFF
TRBV7-2	NA	NA	TRBJ1-1	TGTGCCAGCAGCTTGGGGGCGAACACTGAAGCTTTCTTT	CASSLGANTEAFF
TRBV29-1	NA	NA	TRBJ2-1	TGCAGCGTTGAAGAGGCCGGGCCAAAGCAGTTCTTC	CSVEEAGPKQFF
TRBV18	NA	NA	TRBJ2-7	TGTGCCAGCTCACGGGATATCGGGTCTGTCGAGCAGTACTTC	CASSRDIGSVEQYF
TRBV5-1	NA	NA	TRBJ2-7	TGCGCCAGCAGGGGGGACGAGAAATTCTCCTACGAGCAGTACTTC	CASRGDEKFSYEQYF
TRBV12-5	NA	once	TRBJ2-2	TGTGCTAGTGGGGGCCTAGCGGGACAGGGAGGGGAGCTGTTTTTT	CASGGLAGQGGELFF
TRBV27	NA	NA	TRBJ2-3	TGTGCCAGCAGAGTGAATGGAGATACGCAGTATTTT	CASRVNGDTQYF
TRBV14	TRBD2	NA	TRBJ2-2	TGTGCCAGCAGCCAAGACGTGTCTAGCGGGAACACCGGGGAGCTGTTTTTT	CASSQDVSSGNTGELFF
TRBV9	NA	NA	TRBJ2-7	TGTGCCAGCAGCGCAACTCCGGACTCCTACGAGCAGTACTTC	CASSATPDSYEQYF
TRBV7-3	NA	NA	TRBJ2-1	TGTGCCAGCAGCTTAACACTAGGTCATGAGCAGTTCTTC	CASSLTLGHEQFF
TRBV7-6	NA	NA	TRBJ2-2	TGTGCCAGCAGCTTAACTCCTACAGGGATCGCGAACACCGGGGAGCTGTTTTTT	CASSLTPTGIANTGELFF